This TCR beta chain was profiled in a study of cytomegalovirus exposure and HLA in healthy donors. Notes on the study in general: There were several of the most significant clusters that appeared linked to common viral pathogens in a later analysis. In an earlier analysis, in approximately 570 donors, most V segments appeared productive either ~87% or ~30% of the time.

To note about this clone: Its antigen is not known.

Use of 60 Vbeta and 13 Jbeta primers characterized the PCR. Sequencing was performed with immunoSEQ multiplex PCR; in TCRdb, only in-frame clones are kept and a portion is missing. Recorded for this sample: 130,000 or so clones. CDR1 is LNHDA, CDR2 SQIVND, per germline (reference sequence). V lost 2 bases and J 7 bases, leaving 21 bases between the germline ends. This CDR3 has 17 amino acids. Everyone who donated was a healthy bone marrow donor. Sequences were obtained from PBMCs. The TCR sequence derives from a woman between 18 and 30 years old in good health and CMV-seronegative. The rearrangement uses TRBV19 and TRBJ2-1; no reliable D call. As DNA, the CDR3 is TGTGCCAGTAGTATACCAACATCGGGTGGCCTGTGGAATGAGCAGTTCTTC. It translates to CASSIPTSGGLWNEQFF. Full variable domain (rest looked up from reference TRBV19 and TRBJ2-1): DGGITQSPKYLFRKEGQNVTLSCEQNLNHDAMYWYRQDPGQGLRLIYYSQIVNDFQKGDIAEGYSVSREKKESFPLTVTSAQKNPTAFYLCASSIPTSGGLWNEQFFGPGTRLTVL.